A single sample gave rise to the 27 T cell receptor beta chains below, sequenced in a study of blood T cell repertoires in COVID-19. Sequenced by immunoSEQ multiplex PCR; TCRdb stores in-frame clones only, minus some. Of under 250,000 clones listed, less than 85% are singletons. Material: peripheral blood. The receptors come from a woman aged 80 or over with acute or convalescent COVID-19.

The chain recombines TRBV9 with TRBJ1-2; tentatively, D is TRBD1 (6 bases). CDR1 and CDR2 (germline): SGDLS, YYNGEE. Trimming took off 4 bases at V and 2 bases at J, with 12 bases between the two ends. The CDR3 is 14 amino acids. The CDR3 sequence is CASSLRTANYGYTF. DNA for the CDR3: TGTGCCAGCAGCCTGCGGACAGCCAACTATGGCTACACCTTC.

The chain combines TRBV4-1 with TRBJ1-5, with a tentative D call TRBD1 (5 bases). The CDR3 sequence is 15 residues long. V was cut by 0 bases and J by 6 bases, with 12 bases left in between. Germline CDR1 is MGHRA and CDR2 is YSYEKL. CDR3 in amino acids: CASSQDPGGSQPQHF. CDR3 in DNA: TGCGCCAGCAGCCAAGACCCCGGGGGAAGTCAGCCCCAGCATTTT.

The chain employs TRBV19 and TRBJ1-6; D gene ambiguous. The CDR3 sequence is 15 residues long. Between the trimmed V and J ends, which lost 8 bases and 10 bases, there was a span of 21 bases. Germline V gives CDR1 LNHDA, CDR2 SQIVND (reference sequence). The CDR3 is CASRSAGLIYSPLHF. CDR3 in DNA: TGTGCCAGTCGATCCGCAGGATTGATATACTCACCCCTCCACTTT.

V gene TRBV19 combines with J gene TRBJ1-1, with 7 positions matching TRBD1. This CDR3 has 14 amino acids. The V gene end was trimmed by 5 bases and the J gene end by 1 base; junction bases not matched to a gene: 4. Looked up from germline, CDR1 is LNHDA and CDR2 is SQIVND (reference sequence). CDR3 in amino acids: CASSEGQQNTEAFF. CDR3 DNA: TGTGCCAGTAGTGAGGGACAGCAGAACACTGAAGCTTTCTTT.

This clone was observed once. The J gene is TRBJ1-4, the V gene TRBV2, with D uncertain. Trimming took off 2 bases at V and 13 bases at J, with 11 bases between the two ends. CDR1 and CDR2 from the germline V gene are SNHLY and FYNNEI. The CDR3 is 12 amino acids. CDR3: CASSEFPGGLFF. The CDR3 nucleotides read TGTGCCAGCAGTGAATTCCCGGGTGGACTGTTTTTT.

The V gene is TRBV7-3, the J gene TRBJ2-3; D is unresolved. Germline V gives CDR1 SGHTA, CDR2 FQGTGA. The CDR3 length is 15 residues. The V end was cut by 5 bases, the J end by 1 base, with 13 bases between. In DNA form, the CDR3 reads TGTGCCAGCAGCCTCCCAGGCACCCGCACAGATACGCAGTATTTT. It is translated as CASSLPGTRTDTQYF.

The chain couples TRBV6-6 to TRBJ2-7; tentative D call: TRBD1 (5 bases). Germline V gene sequence: CDR1 MNHNY, CDR2 SVGAGI (reference sequence). Trimming removed 3 bases from V and 2 bases from J, with 11 bases in between. The CDR3 spans 14 residues. CDR3 in DNA: TGTGCCAGCAGTTATTATGGGGCTCCCTACGAGCAGTACTTC. Translating it yields CASSYYGAPYEQYF.

The chain combines TRBV6-7 with TRBJ2-7; TRBD1 is a possible D gene (6 bases). Being an ORF, TRBV6-7 has a function that is uncertain. This CDR3 is built from 16 residues. Deletions cut 2 bases from V and 3 bases from J, with 17 bases between. The CDR3 loop reads CASSYPMGTSGYEQYF. CDR3 coding DNA: TGTGCCAGCAGTTACCCTATGGGGACATCGGGCTACGAGCAGTACTTC.

The rearrangement joins TRBV7-2 to TRBJ2-7; 10 nucleotides match TRBD2. Germline lookup yields CDR1 SGHTA and CDR2 FQGNSA. The CDR3 runs to 14 residues. V shed 6 bases, J shed 5 bases, and the junction held 7 bases outside the gene matches. CDR3 DNA: TGTGCCAGCAGAGTAGCGGGGGGCCTCCACGAGCAGTACTTC. It codes for CASRVAGGLHEQYF.

V is TRBV7-2 and J is TRBJ2-3, with unresolved D. The V and J ends lost 5 bases and 2 bases respectively, with 8 bases between them. The germline CDR1 and CDR2 sequences are SGHTA and FQGNSA. This CDR3 region has 13 residues. The CDR3 DNA reads as TGTGCCAGCAGCACCCAGATCACAGATACGCAGTATTTT. Encoded protein: CASSTQITDTQYF.

Only one count was recorded for this clone. The chain is built from TRBV10-3 and TRBJ1-1; 7 bases match TRBD1. The CDR3 runs to 13 residues. After removal of 8 bases from V and 2 bases from J, the junction contained 5 bases not matched to a gene. Germline CDR1 ENHRY, CDR2 SYGVKD. The CDR3 DNA reads TGTGCCATCGCCGGGACAGCCAACACTGAAGCTTTCTTT. It specifies CAIAGTANTEAFF.

This clone was seen a few times. The rearrangement links TRBV19 to TRBJ2-1, with 7 positions matching TRBD2. The CDR3 totals 16 residues. Unmatched junction bases numbered 10, after V lost 5 bases and J lost 3 bases. Germline V gives CDR1 LNHDA, CDR2 SQIVND (reference sequence). CDR3 sequence: CASSAGRGRGYNEQFF. CDR3 sequence (DNA): TGTGCCAGTAGTGCGGGGAGGGGTAGGGGCTACAATGAGCAGTTCTTC.

As DNA, the CDR3 is TGTGCCAGCAGCCGGGACAGGGTTGGGTCACCCCTCCACTTT. It is translated as CASSRDRVGSPLHF. The gene calls are TRBV7-8 and TRBJ1-6; 9 bases agree with TRBD1. Germline loops: CDR1 SGHVS, CDR2 FQNEAQ. The CDR3 covers 14 residues. V dropped 5 bases and J dropped 10; count of bases not matched to a gene: 6.

This clone was counted only a few times. This chain uses TRBV11-2 with TRBJ2-2; 9 bases are shared with TRBD1. Trimming cost V 4 bases and J 4 bases; bases outside gene matches: 10. The CDR3 is 17 residues long. CDR1 is SGHAT and CDR2 is FQNNGV in the germline V gene. DNA for the CDR3: TGTGCCAGCAGCTCCATTACAGGGGGCGCTGGCACCGGGGAGCTGTTTTTT. This encodes CASSSITGGAGTGELFF.

This sequence joins TRBV14 and TRBJ1-4; D is perhaps TRBD1 (5 bases). The CDR3 sequence is 13 residues long. Trimming pared 4 bases from V and 12 bases from J, leaving 15 bases between. Germline V lookup: CDR1 SGHDN, CDR2 FVKESK. The DNA of the CDR3 is TGTGCCAGCAGCCTCCAAGTTGGGGCTCAACTGTTTTTT. Its protein is CASSLQVGAQLFF.

This rearrangement joins TRBV12-3 or TRBV12-4 to TRBJ1-2; 7 bases fit TRBD1. CDR3 length equals 13 residues. V gave up 6 bases and J gave up 7 bases; unmatched junction bases: 8. The CDR3 protein is CASRLTGLAGYTF. CDR3 DNA sequence: TGTGCCAGCAGACTGACAGGGTTGGCTGGCTACACCTTC.

The chain links TRBV11-3 to TRBJ1-1; no clear D gene. CDR1 SGHNT and CDR2 YENEEA come from the germline V gene. V lost 0 bases to trimming and J lost 7 bases, with 15 bases between them. The CDR3 is made up of 15 amino acids. The CDR3 DNA reads as TGTGCCAGCAGCTTAGATCGGGGTACACAAGTTGAAGCTTTCTTT. It is translated as CASSLDRGTQVEAFF.

In its sample, this clone was seen many times. The chain has TRBV11-2 and TRBJ2-5; 9 nucleotides match TRBD2. Germline V lookup: CDR1 SGHAT, CDR2 FQNNGV. CDR3 size: 16 residues. The J segment lost 6 bases and the V segment lost 5 bases, leaving 13 bases of the junction unmatched. This CDR3 reads CASSASPSSGVQTQYF. The CDR3 nucleotides read TGTGCCAGCAGCGCCAGCCCCTCTAGCGGGGTTCAGACCCAGTACTTC.

The V and J genes are TRBV28 and TRBJ1-2; D remains unclear. Germline V gene data show CDR1 as MDHEN and CDR2 as SYDVKM. This CDR3 has 10 residues. Between the trimmed V and J ends, which lost 8 bases and 10 bases, there was a span of 11 bases. The CDR3 protein is CASGRADYTF. CDR3 in DNA: TGTGCCAGCGGACGAGCGGACTACACCTTC.

V gene TRBV3-1 (or the pseudogene TRBV3-2) combines with J gene TRBJ2-3; D is perhaps TRBD2 (5 bases). Deletions cut 4 bases from V and 3 bases from J, with 20 bases between. The CDR3 covers 17 residues. Looked up from germline, CDR1 is LGHDT and CDR2 is YNNKEL (reference sequence). The CDR3 DNA is TGTGCCAGCAGCCCCACGTGGAAAGTAGCGAAGACAGATACGCAGTATTTT. Its translation: CASSPTWKVAKTDTQYF.

The J gene is TRBJ1-5, the V gene TRBV7-2; D may be TRBD1 (6 bases). CDR3 length equals 16 residues. Germline V gene lookup returns CDR1 SGHTA and CDR2 FQGNSA. V lost 3 bases, J lost 4 bases, and 16 bases lay in between. The CDR3 DNA follows: TGTGCCAGCAGCTTGCGAGGGGGTATACCTAATCAGCCCCAGCATTTT. Encoded protein: CASSLRGGIPNQPQHF.

The CDR3 sequence is CASSLAGGYEQYF. Here the CDR3 DNA reads TGTGCCAGCAGCTTAGCGGGGGGTTACGAGCAGTACTTC. V and J are TRBV7-6 and TRBJ2-7; D might be TRBD2 (6 bases). The germline CDR1 and CDR2 sequences are SGHVS and FNYEAQ. The CDR3 is 13 amino acids. V lost 0 bases and J lost 4, with 7 bases in between.

The chain combines TRBV28 with TRBJ1-5, with a tentative D call TRBD1 (6 bases). The CDR3 extends over 18 amino acids. Between the trimmed V and J ends, which lost 5 bases and 3 bases, there was a span of 23 bases. Germline V CDR1 and CDR2: MDHEN, SYDVKM. The CDR3 sequence is CASSTPFGGREPNQPQHF. CDR3 in DNA: TGTGCCAGCAGTACACCATTCGGGGGGCGCGAGCCCAATCAGCCCCAGCATTTT.

The J gene is TRBJ1-1, the V gene TRBV18, with TRBD1 identical over 7 bases. With V trimmed by 5 bases and J by 7 bases, 7 bases remained unmatched. The germline gives CDR1 KGHSH, CDR2 LQKENI. The CDR3 consists of 13 residues. The CDR3 sequence: CASSAGQNVEAFF. The CDR3 DNA sequence: TGTGCCAGCTCAGCGGGACAGAACGTTGAAGCTTTCTTT.

This chain joins TRBV15 and TRBJ2-1; 12 nucleotides align to TRBD1. The germline V gene has CDR1 LNHNV and CDR2 YYDKDF (reference sequence). The J segment lost 9 bases and the V segment lost 1 base, leaving 4 bases of the junction unmatched. The length of the CDR3 is 15 residues. The CDR3 DNA follows: TGTGCCACCAGCAGAGGGGGACAGGGGGCTGTTGAGCAGTTCTTC. It codes for CATSRGGQGAVEQFF.

The V and J genes are TRBV5-8 and TRBJ1-5, with 7 bases identical to TRBD1. After removal of 0 bases from V and 7 bases from J, the junction contained 7 bases not matched to a gene. This CDR3 comprises 15 residues. Per the germline V gene, CDR1 is SGHTS and CDR2 is YDEGEE. The CDR3 here is CASSLVRGRTQPQHF. The CDR3 DNA sequence: TGTGCCAGCAGCTTGGTTAGGGGGCGGACGCAGCCCCAGCATTTT.

The V and J genes are TRBV6-5 and TRBJ1-6; no definite D call. The CDR3 has 16 residues. Germline values: CDR1 MNHEY, CDR2 SVGAGI. V lost 0 bases and J lost 7, with 13 bases in between. As DNA, the CDR3 is TGTGCCAGCAGTTACTCGATTGGGCAGGCCAATTCACCCCTCCACTTT. Its translation: CASSYSIGQANSPLHF.